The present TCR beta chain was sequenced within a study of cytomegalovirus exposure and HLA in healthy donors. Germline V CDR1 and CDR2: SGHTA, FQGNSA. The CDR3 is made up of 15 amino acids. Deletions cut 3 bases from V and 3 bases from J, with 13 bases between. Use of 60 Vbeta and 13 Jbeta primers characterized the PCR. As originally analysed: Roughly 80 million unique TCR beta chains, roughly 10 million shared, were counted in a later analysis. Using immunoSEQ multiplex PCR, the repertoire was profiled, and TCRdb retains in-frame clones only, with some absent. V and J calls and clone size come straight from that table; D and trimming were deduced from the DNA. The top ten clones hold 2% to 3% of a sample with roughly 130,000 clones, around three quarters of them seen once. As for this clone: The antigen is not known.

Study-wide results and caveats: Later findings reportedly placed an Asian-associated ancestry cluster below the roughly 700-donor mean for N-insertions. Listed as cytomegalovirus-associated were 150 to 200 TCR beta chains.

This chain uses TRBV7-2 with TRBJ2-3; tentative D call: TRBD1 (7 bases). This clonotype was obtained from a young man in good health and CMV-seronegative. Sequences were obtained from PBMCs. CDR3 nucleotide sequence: TGTGCCAGCAGCTTCGGCCAGGGGGGAACAGATACGCAGTATTTT. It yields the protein CASSFGQGGTDTQYF.